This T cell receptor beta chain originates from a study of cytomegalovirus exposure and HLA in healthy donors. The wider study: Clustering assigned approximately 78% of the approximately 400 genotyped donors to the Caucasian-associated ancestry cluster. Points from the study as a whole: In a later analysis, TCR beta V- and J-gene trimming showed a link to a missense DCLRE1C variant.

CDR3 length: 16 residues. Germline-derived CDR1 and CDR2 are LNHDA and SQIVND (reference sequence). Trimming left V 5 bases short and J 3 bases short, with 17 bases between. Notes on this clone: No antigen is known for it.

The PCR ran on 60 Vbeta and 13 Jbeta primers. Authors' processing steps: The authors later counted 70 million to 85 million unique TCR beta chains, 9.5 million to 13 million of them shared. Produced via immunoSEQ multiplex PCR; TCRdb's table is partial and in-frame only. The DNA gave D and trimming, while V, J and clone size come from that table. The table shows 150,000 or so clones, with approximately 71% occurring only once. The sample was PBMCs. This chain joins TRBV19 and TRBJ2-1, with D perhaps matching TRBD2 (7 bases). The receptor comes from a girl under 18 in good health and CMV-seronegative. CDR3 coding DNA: TGTGCCAGTAGTGAGGCGGGGGCTGGATTCTACAATGAGCAGTTCTTC. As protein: CASSEAGAGFYNEQFF.